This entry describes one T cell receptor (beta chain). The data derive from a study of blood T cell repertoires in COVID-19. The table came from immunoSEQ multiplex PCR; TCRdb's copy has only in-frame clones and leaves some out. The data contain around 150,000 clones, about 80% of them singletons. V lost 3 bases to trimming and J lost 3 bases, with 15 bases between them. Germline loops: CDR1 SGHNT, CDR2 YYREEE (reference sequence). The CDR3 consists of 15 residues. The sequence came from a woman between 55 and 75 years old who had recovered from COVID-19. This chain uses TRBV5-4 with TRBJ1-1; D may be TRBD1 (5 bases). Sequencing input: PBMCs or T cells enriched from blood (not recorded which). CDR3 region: CASSSTQGSYTEAFF. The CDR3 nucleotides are TGTGCCAGCAGCTCGACGCAGGGAAGCTACACTGAAGCTTTCTTT.